This T cell receptor beta chain is drawn from a study of T cells expressing NK-cell markers (dated by TCRdb to the early 2020s). Some background on the complete study: TCR beta-chain repertoires were profiled in sorted CD3+CD56+NKG2C+, CD3+CD56+NKG2C- and CD3+CD56-NKG2C+ T-cell subsets from fewer than 10 donors. Among the eight sequenced donors, seven were HCMV-seropositive and one was HCMV-seronegative. All eight donors whose samples were sequenced were randomly selected healthy volunteers, three of them men and five women. The libraries were sequenced on Illumina HiSeq 2000/2500, MiSeq or NextSeq, producing 2 x 150 bp reads.

The germline V gene (reference sequence) specifies DFQATT as CDR1 and SNEGSKA as CDR2. The CDR3 numbers 17 residues from cysteine through phenylalanine. The record lacks a DNA sequence. The instrument given in TCRdb is Illumina HiSeq 2000. 5'RACE template switching, by which a universal primer site and unique molecular identifiers were added, was used to make TCR beta cDNA libraries. Synthesis of cDNA was primed from the TCR beta constant segment and was followed by two consecutive PCR amplification steps. The paper's processing steps were these. Reads were demultiplexed and grouped by UMI with MIGEC, and clonotypes were assembled and quantified with MiTCR. To exclude erroneous sequences, any TCR cDNA sequence not supported by at least two reads was discarded. Downstream repertoire analysis used the tcR package, and clonotypes were matched across fractions by CDR3 nucleotide sequence plus V segment. VDJmatch was used to annotate antigen specificity against VDJdb, with one amino acid substitution in CDR3 allowed. TCRdb reprocessed the reads, and each CDR3 protein sequence is entered once, without DNA. The V and J calls follow TCRdb's processing rather than the paper's. This sample's records show about 410,000 distinct CDR3 sequences. The ten largest account for about 10% of the sample.

HCMV serostatus was determined by detecting HCMV-specific IgG in serum with a commercial ELISA kit. Ficoll density gradient centrifugation was used to isolate peripheral blood mononuclear cells from blood. What the research found in general, with its limitations: Those dominant clonotypes were again the most abundant among CD3+CD56-NKG2C+ cells in a few donors, at about 25-60.1%. In over 5 donors, the dominant CD3+CD56+NKG2C+ clonotypes were among the top 10 CD8+ clonotypes and accounted for about 1.0-7.5% of CD8+ T cells. Whether the expanded NKG2C-expressing T cell clones were specific for HCMV antigens remained unclear.

A remark on this clonotype: Its target antigen remains unknown.

The clonotype was recovered from a woman aged 50 to 65 in good health. Donor details come from another sample of the same person, matched by shared clones. Rearrangement joined TRBV20-1 to TRBJ2-4; TCRdb outputs TRBD2, but without DNA this stays unchecked. The material sequenced was blood T cells: a sorted CD56 or NKG2C T cell subset, CD4+ or CD8+ T cells, or bulk PBMC T cells (not recorded which). The CDR3 protein: CSARDPVGGLAKNIQYF.